These T cell receptor beta chains were read from a single sample in a study of cytomegalovirus exposure and HLA in healthy donors. Assay used: immunoSEQ multiplex PCR; TCRdb lists only in-frame clones, some missing. The sample carries 130,000 or so clones, roughly 86% recorded once. Sequenced input: PBMCs. The receptors come from a man aged 25-45 years in good health and CMV-seronegative. The CDR3 runs from the conserved cysteine through the conserved F or W. Each record gives: D gene, clone size, J gene, V gene, CDR3 DNA, CDR3 protein. D genes are given only for firm matches. Size is stated for part of the rows, as once, few or many counts, or as a class when the clone is expanded.

TRBD2,NA,TRBJ2-1,TRBV7-6,TGTGCCAGCAGTTTGGGGACTAGCGGGGTGAGCTCCTACAATGAGCAGTTCTTC,CASSLGTSGVSSYNEQFF
TRBD1,NA,TRBJ1-5,TRBV19,TGTGCCAGTAGTATAGGCTGGGGGACAGGGGGAGAAGGGCAGCCCCAGCATTTT,CASSIGWGTGGEGQPQHF
TRBD2,NA,TRBJ2-3,TRBV19,TGTGCCAGTAGTCGGGGGGGCGTCCAGCGAGATACGCAGTATTTT,CASSRGGVQRDTQYF
NA,once,TRBJ1-3,TRBV11-3,TGTGCCAGCAGCTTAGGCGGCGCGGGAAACACCATATATTTT,CASSLGGAGNTIYF
NA,NA,TRBJ2-7,TRBV2,TGTGCCAGCAGTGGCCTGGGGCCCTTTGGCTTC,CASSGLGPFGF
NA,NA,TRBJ2-1,TRBV4-3,TGCGCCAGCAGCCAAGCCGCCTCCGGCTCCTACAATGAGCAGTTCTTC,CASSQAASGSYNEQFF
NA,NA,TRBJ1-1,TRBV6-5,TGTGCCAGCAGTCCGACATCCGGGGGCACTGAAGCTTTCTTT,CASSPTSGGTEAFF
NA,NA,TRBJ2-7,TRBV7-2,TGTGCCAGCAGCCGGTATACACTAGAGGTCGAGCAGTACTTC,CASSRYTLEVEQYF
TRBD1,NA,TRBJ2-7,TRBV5-1,TGCGCCAGCAGCGCCGACAGGGCGGCCCCCTACGAGCAGTACTTC,CASSADRAAPYEQYF
TRBD1,NA,TRBJ2-7,TRBV5-1,TGCGCCAGCAGCTTTCGCCAGGGGGAGATCTACGAGCAGTACTTC,CASSFRQGEIYEQYF
TRBD1,NA,TRBJ2-3,TRBV18,TGTGCCAGCTCACGTACGACAGGGGTTAGCACAGATACGCAGTATTTT,CASSRTTGVSTDTQYF
TRBD1,NA,TRBJ2-7,TRBV7-2,TGTGCCAGCAGCTGGGGACAGGCAGCTTCCTACGAGCAGTACTTC,CASSWGQAASYEQYF
NA,NA,TRBJ1-4,TRBV7-9,TGTGCCAGCGCCCCGACAGGATCTAATGAAAAACTGTTTTTT,CASAPTGSNEKLFF
TRBD1,NA,TRBJ1-2,TRBV14,TGTGCCAGCAGCCAAGATAACAGGGGGCCCTATGGCTACACCTTC,CASSQDNRGPYGYTF
TRBD2,NA,TRBJ2-3,TRBV27,TGTGCCAGCAGTGCGAACGGTCGGTTATTAGCGGGGGTGGTGGATACGCAGTATTTT,CASSANGRLLAGVVDTQYF
NA,NA,TRBJ1-1,TRBV4-2,TGTGCCAGCAGCCTCCAATGGGGCGCGAATAGGGCTGAAGCTTTCTTT,CASSLQWGANRAEAFF
TRBD1,NA,TRBJ2-7,TRBV5-4,TGTGCCAGCACCGCCCCGGGCAGGGGGTCCTACGAGCAGTACTTC,CASTAPGRGSYEQYF
TRBD1,NA,TRBJ2-5,TRBV5-1,TGCGCCAGCAGCTCACAGGGGCCTGGAGAGACCCAGTACTTC,CASSSQGPGETQYF
NA,NA,TRBJ2-3,TRBV6-5,TGTGCCAGCAGTTACGGACTTCACAAGTATTTT,CASSYGLHKYF
TRBD2,NA,TRBJ2-7,TRBV18,TGTGCCAGCTCACCACCGGGGGGGTCCTACGAGCAGTACTTC,CASSPPGGSYEQYF
TRBD1,NA,TRBJ2-7,TRBV9,TGTGCCAGCAGCATGGGACAGAGGTTACTCTACGAGCAGTACTTC,CASSMGQRLLYEQYF
TRBD1,few,TRBJ1-2,TRBV6-5,TGTGCCAGCAGTTACCTAACAGGGGGGTATGGCTACACCTTC,CASSYLTGGYGYTF
NA,NA,TRBJ1-2,TRBV6-4,TGTGCCAGCAGCGGGGACGGACTAAACTATGGCTACACCTTC,CASSGDGLNYGYTF
NA,NA,TRBJ2-5,TRBV19,TGTGCCAGTAGGAGCTCGGAGACCCAGTACTTC,CASRSSETQYF
NA,NA,TRBJ2-3,TRBV27,TGTGCCAGCACATTCGGGCAGGGGCGCACAGATACGCAGTATTTT,CASTFGQGRTDTQYF
NA,NA,TRBJ2-7,TRBV27,TGTGCCAGCAGTTTTTTGGACTCCTCCTACGAGCAGTACTTC,CASSFLDSSYEQYF
NA,few,TRBJ1-4,TRBV6-5,TGTGCCAGCAGTACGGCGGGATCAACTAATGAAAAACTGTTTTTT,CASSTAGSTNEKLFF
TRBD2,NA,TRBJ2-1,TRBV9,TGTGCCAGCAGCCCCCGTAGCGGGGGGGCTAATGAGCAGTTCTTC,CASSPRSGGANEQFF
NA,NA,TRBJ1-6,TRBV6-1,TGTGCCAGCAGTGTTAGGCAGGGGAGCTCCTATAATTCACCCCTCCACTTT,CASSVRQGSSYNSPLHF
NA,NA,TRBJ1-5,TRBV5-6,TGTGCCAGCAGCTTGGCGGGTTTGGGCAATCAGCCCCAGCATTTT,CASSLAGLGNQPQHF
TRBD2,few,TRBJ2-1,TRBV29-1,TGCAGCGTAGAGATAGCGGGGGGCCCCTACAATGAGCAGTTCTTC,CSVEIAGGPYNEQFF
NA,NA,TRBJ1-2,TRBV15,TGTGCCACCAGCAGAGATCCGCAGGGTCTCTATGGCTACACCTTC,CATSRDPQGLYGYTF
NA,NA,TRBJ2-3,TRBV29-1,TGCAGCGTCGACCTAGTTGGAGATACGCAGTATTTT,CSVDLVGDTQYF
TRBD1,NA,TRBJ2-4,TRBV5-1,TGCGCCAGCAGCTTGGGGGACAGGGTCCTAGCCAAAAACATTCAGTACTTC,CASSLGDRVLAKNIQYF
TRBD1,NA,TRBJ2-2,TRBV4-2,TGTGCCAGCAGCCAAGGAGACAGGGGGAACACCGGGGAGCTGTTTTTT,CASSQGDRGNTGELFF
TRBD1,NA,TRBJ1-4,TRBV6-1,TGTGCCAGCAGGGTAGGGGGCGCTGGGGAAAAACTGTTTTTT,CASRVGGAGEKLFF
NA,NA,TRBJ2-3,TRBV2,TGTGCCGAGCTCTGGAGCACAGATACGCAGTATTTT,CAELWSTDTQYF
TRBD1,NA,TRBJ1-1,TRBV18,TGTGCCAGCTCACCGCAGGGGGCGCAGGTTACTGAAGCTTTCTTT,CASSPQGAQVTEAFF
TRBD1,once,TRBJ1-2,TRBV18,TGTGCCAGCTCCCAACAGGGGGCGAACTATGGCTACACCTTC,CASSQQGANYGYTF
NA,NA,TRBJ1-3,TRBV5-4,TGTGCCAGCAGCTCACAGAGCTCTGGAAACACCATATATTTT,CASSSQSSGNTIYF
TRBD2,once,TRBJ2-4,TRBV9,TGTGCCAGCAGCATTCGGACTAGCGGGGGCATTCAGTACTTC,CASSIRTSGGIQYF
NA,NA,TRBJ2-4,TRBV19,TGTGCCAGTAGTATCCAGACAGCCTTGGGGCTGGGAGCCAAAAACATTCAGTACTTC,CASSIQTALGLGAKNIQYF
TRBD1,few,TRBJ1-6,TRBV18,TGTGCCAGCTCAGCTCCCGGGACAGGAAATTCACCCCTCCACTTT,CASSAPGTGNSPLHF
NA,NA,TRBJ2-7,TRBV2,TGTGCCAGCATTCTCGTCTCCTACGAGCAGTACTTC,CASILVSYEQYF
NA,NA,TRBJ2-5,TRBV6-1,TGTGCCAGCAGCATAGCGGTCCGGGAGACCCAGTACTTC,CASSIAVRETQYF
NA,NA,TRBJ1-1,TRBV5-1,TGCGCCAGTCGCCCCCATGGGAGTAACACTGAAGCTTTCTTT,CASRPHGSNTEAFF
TRBD2,once,TRBJ2-1,TRBV4-3,TGCGCCAGCAGCCACCCTCTAGCGGGGGGCGGGGCGGATGAGCAGTTCTTC,CASSHPLAGGGADEQFF